This entry lists 8 T cell receptor beta chains sequenced from one sample in a study of regulatory T cells in long-lasting Graves disease. Time point noted: newly diagnosed GD, antithyroid drugs for less than 3 months. Preparation of the TCR library used RNA extracted from PBMCs. CDR3 regions were amplified by Arm-PCR using iRepertoire HTBI primers to build TCR beta libraries. TCRdb re-called the multiplex PCR reads with MiXCR, one entry per CDR3 protein. The data hold roughly 530,000 distinct CDR3 sequences, with approximately 16% observed a single time. This sample also appeared in a second study, on T cells in Graves' hyperthyroidism and ophthalmopathy.

The starting material was peripheral blood mononuclear cells (PBMCs), obtained at new diagnosis, from a patient treated with antithyroid drugs. The receptor set was obtained from a woman aged 35-60 years with Graves disease.

In this sample, this clonotype turned up many times. The rearrangement links TRBV20-1 to TRBJ2-7, with D unresolved. Trimming removed 3 bases at V and 0 bases at J, with 12 bases between. Germline assignment: CDR1 DFQATT and CDR2 SNEGSKA (reference sequence). This CDR3 has 14 residues. CDR3 nucleotide sequence: TGCAGTGCTAGGGCCCTAGAAGCCTCCTACGAGCAGTACTTC. Translated, it gives CSARALEASYEQYF.

This clonotype was seen repeatedly, ten times or more. This chain connects TRBV18 to TRBJ2-3; no clear D. The CDR3 runs to 11 residues. The V gene lost 3 bases and the J gene lost 6 bases, with 4 bases spanning the gap. The germline V gene encodes CDR1 KGHSH and CDR2 LQKENI. CDR3 DNA sequence: TGTGCCAGCTCACCCCAGGATACGCAGTATTTT. Translation: CASSPQDTQYF. The full variable domain, in which reference TRBV18 and TRBJ2-3 provide the parts outside the CDR3, is NAGVMQNPRHLVRRRGQEARLRCSPMKGHSHVYWYRQLPEEGLKFMVYLQKENIIDESGMPKERFSAEFPKEGPSILRIQQVVRGDSAAYFCASSPQDTQYFGPGTRLTVL.

This chain links TRBV2 with TRBJ2-7, with a possible D match to TRBD2 (7 bases). V was trimmed by 5 bases and J by 7 bases, leaving 18 bases between them. This CDR3 comprises 14 residues. The germline CDR1 and CDR2 sequences are SNHLY and FYNNEI. The CDR3 loop reads CASSTPRGGLEQYF. The CDR3 bases are TGTGCCAGCAGTACTCCTAGGGGGGGTCTAGAGCAGTACTTC.

The rearrangement links TRBV6-2 or TRBV6-3 to TRBJ1-2, with D perhaps matching TRBD1 (5 bases). Trimming pared 2 bases from V and 12 bases from J, leaving 13 bases between. CDR1 and CDR2 (germline): MNHEY, SVGEGT. The CDR3 extends over 12 amino acids. CDR3 region: CASSYDRGAHTF. DNA of the CDR3: TGTGCCAGCAGTTACGATAGAGGGGCTCACACCTTC.

This clonotype was found a few times. The chain joins TRBV5-1 to TRBJ2-7; 7 bases line up with TRBD1. This CDR3 has 14 amino acids. The V gene end was trimmed by 5 bases and the J gene end by 0 bases; junction bases not matched to a gene: 5. Germline V CDR1 and CDR2: SGHRS, YFSETQ. The CDR3 protein is CASSFDRDSYEQYF. The CDR3 DNA is TGCGCCAGCAGTTTCGACAGGGACTCCTACGAGCAGTACTTC.

Ten or more counts support this clonotype. The chain recombines TRBV28 with TRBJ2-7; TRBD1 matches at 8 bases. Losses at the gene ends were 4 bases for V and 5 bases for J; bases not matched to a gene: 10. Germline CDR1 is MDHEN and CDR2 is SYDVKM. This CDR3 region has 15 residues. The CDR3 nucleotides are TGTGCCAGCAGTTGGACAGGGAGATTACTAGACGAGCAGTACTTC. Translating it yields CASSWTGRLLDEQYF.

At least ten counts were recorded for this clonotype. This chain connects TRBV7-3 to TRBJ2-1; D is perhaps TRBD2 (6 bases). Germline values: CDR1 SGHTA, CDR2 FQGTGA. The CDR3 length is 14 residues. V shed 2 bases and J shed 5 bases, with 10 bases lying between them. The CDR3 nucleotides are TGTGCCAGCAGCTTAGGGAGGACTAACAATGAGCAGTTCTTC. Translation: CASSLGRTNNEQFF.

As for this clonotype: With a much larger clone just one base away, this may be a read error. The CDR3 here is CASSPEQGIGSPLHF. In DNA, the CDR3 is TGTGCCAGCAGTCCTGAACAGGGGATTGGTTCACCCCTCCACTTT. The J gene is TRBJ1-6, the V gene TRBV27, with TRBD1 matching 7 bases. The ends lost 5 bases at V and 9 bases at J; junction bases unmatched: 10. The CDR3 has 15 residues. Germline CDR1 reads MNHEY; CDR2 reads SMNVEV (reference sequence).